This T cell receptor beta chain was profiled in a study of cytomegalovirus exposure and HLA in healthy donors. CDR3 length equals 13 residues. The V end was cut by 10 bases, the J end by 0 bases, with 12 bases between. The germline V gene has CDR1 LGHNT and CDR2 FRNRAP. PCR amplification relied on 60 Vbeta primers (plus 13 Jbeta primers). Only in-frame clones appear in the TCRdb table, and some are missing; sequencing was by immunoSEQ multiplex PCR. In the table there are 99,000 or so clones, 60% to 85% of which are singletons. V usage is TRBV12-5 and J usage is TRBJ1-2; a possible D gene is TRBD1 (6 bases). The source of this sequence is a man in his sixties in good health and CMV-seropositive. The specimen sequenced was PBMCs. CDR3 in DNA: TGTGCTACCAACAGGGCTTCTAACTATGGCTACACCTTC. Amino acid sequence: CATNRASNYGYTF. The variable domain in full, with the rest retrieved from reference TRBV12-5 and TRBJ1-2, is DARVTQTPRHKVTEMGQEVTMRCQPILGHNTVFWYRQTMMQGLELLAYFRNRAPLDDSGMPKDRFSAEMPDATLATLKIQPSEPRDSAVYFCATNRASNYGYTFGSGTRLTVV.